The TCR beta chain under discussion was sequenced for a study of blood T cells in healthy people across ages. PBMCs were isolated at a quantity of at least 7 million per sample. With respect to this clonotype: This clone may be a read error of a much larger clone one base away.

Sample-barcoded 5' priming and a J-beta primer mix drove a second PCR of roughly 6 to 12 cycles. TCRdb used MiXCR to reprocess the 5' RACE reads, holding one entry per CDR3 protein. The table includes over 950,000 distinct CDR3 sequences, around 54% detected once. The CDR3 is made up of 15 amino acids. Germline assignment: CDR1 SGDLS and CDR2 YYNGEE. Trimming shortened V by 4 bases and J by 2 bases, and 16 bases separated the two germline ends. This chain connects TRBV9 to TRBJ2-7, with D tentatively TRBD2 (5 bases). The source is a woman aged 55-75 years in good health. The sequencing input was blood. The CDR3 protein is CASSLAPGFPYEQYF. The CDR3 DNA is TGTGCCAGCAGCCTAGCCCCCGGTTTCCCCTACGAGCAGTACTTC.